The present T cell receptor (beta chain) was sequenced within a study of T cell repertoires in cytomegalovirus infection. Study-wide background: A matching HLA type, together with CMV infection, was signaled by public TCR beta signatures. Study-wide results and caveats: Carriers of CMV plus the relevant HLA were identified by cumulative public TCR beta family frequency. CMV-specific TCR beta clonotypes restricted by HLA-C were the ones dominating the ex vivo response.

On this clonotype itself: As yet, its antigen is unknown.

Germline V lookup: CDR1 DFQATT, CDR2 SNEGSKA (reference sequence). The CDR3 has 14 amino acids. The trim removed 2 bases at V and 2 bases at J, leaving 6 bases unmatched. In TCRdb, the reads were re-called with MiXCR into one record per CDR3 protein. The table lists some 680,000 distinct CDR3 sequences, approximately 40% of them singletons. J is TRBJ2-7 and V is TRBV20-1; the match to TRBD2 covers 7 bases. Sequenced input: PBMCs. This TCR came from a human donor in good health (CMV status not recorded). Some clones in this sample may be carry-over from other donors' samples. CDR3 coding DNA: TGCAGTGCTAGACCCCTAGCGGTGCCCTACGAGCAGTACTTC. Translating gives CSARPLAVPYEQYF.